A single sample gave rise to the 7 T cell receptor beta chains below, sequenced in a study of CD8+ T cells in alopecia areata. It was cDNA, reverse transcribed from extracted RNA, that served as the sequencing template. TCRdb's copy holds only in-frame clones and misses some; the assay was immunoSEQ multiplex PCR. The sample contains 120,000 to 150,000 clones, about 89% of which appear only once. The specimen was CD8+ T cells sorted from blood, collected at week 0. All receptors derive from a human donor with alopecia areata.

The rearrangement links TRBV4-1 to TRBJ1-5, with 10 bases matching TRBD1. This CDR3 has 16 amino acids. Germline CDR1 reads MGHRA; CDR2 reads YSYEKL. The trim removed 0 bases at V and 2 bases at J, leaving 1 base unmatched. As DNA, the CDR3 is TGCGCCAGCAGCCAAGATGGGACAGGGGGCAATCAGCCCCAGCATTTT. Amino acids: CASSQDGTGGNQPQHF.

This clone was recorded a few times. CDR3 DNA: TGTGCCATCAGCCCTGGGACGGAAGCCTACGAGCAGTACTTC. The encoded protein is CAISPGTEAYEQYF. The chain couples TRBV10-3 to TRBJ2-7; D may correspond to TRBD1 or TRBD2 (5 bases each). V was trimmed by 6 bases and J by 2 bases, leaving 14 bases between them. The CDR3 runs 14 residues. The V gene's germline CDR1 is ENHRY and CDR2 SYGVKD.

The gene calls are TRBV27 and TRBJ2-6; TRBD2 might be the D (6 bases). The CDR3 totals 15 residues. CDR1 is MNHEY and CDR2 is SMNVEV in the germline V gene (reference sequence). V dropped 2 bases and J dropped 3 bases, with 8 bases sitting between them. Here the CDR3 DNA reads TGTGCCAGCAGTTTAGGGGGGAGTGGGGCCAACGTCCTGACTTTC. This gives the protein CASSLGGSGANVLTF.

The chain combines TRBV29-1 with TRBJ2-7; D gene ambiguous. The CDR3 consists of 12 residues. Germline V CDR1 and CDR2: SQVTM, ANQGSEA. V lost 2 bases, J lost 3 bases, and 8 bases lay in between. The CDR3 sequence: CSVEIANYEQYF. CDR3 sequence (DNA): TGCAGCGTTGAAATTGCTAACTACGAGCAGTACTTC.

The chain combines TRBV27 with TRBJ1-5; possibly TRBD1 for D (5 bases). Germline V CDR1 and CDR2: MNHEY, SMNVEV (reference sequence). With 5 bases removed from V and 1 base from J, the gap between germline ends came to 18 bases. The length of the CDR3 is 17 residues. In DNA form, the CDR3 reads TGTGCCAGCAGTCAAAGGGATGGGGGACTGAGCAATCAGCCCCAGCATTTT. Amino acids: CASSQRDGGLSNQPQHF.

The genes are TRBV2 and TRBJ1-5, with 10 nucleotides matching TRBD1. Trimming took 4 bases from V and 2 from J; bases not matched to a gene: 5. The CDR3 sequence is 16 residues long. Germline-derived CDR1 and CDR2 are SNHLY and FYNNEI. Here the CDR3 reads CASSGPGTGGNQPQHF. The CDR3 region has the DNA TGTGCCAGCAGTGGACCCGGGACAGGGGGCAATCAGCCCCAGCATTTT.

The V gene is TRBV7-3, the J gene TRBJ1-2, with D possibly being TRBD1 (5 bases). This CDR3 is 13 amino acids long. Germline loops: CDR1 SGHTA, CDR2 FQGTGA. Trimming shortened V by 7 bases and J by 1 base, and 10 bases separated the two germline ends. The DNA for the CDR3 is TGTGCCAGCACCAACGACAGTAACTATGGCTACACCTTC. Protein product: CASTNDSNYGYTF.